This TCR beta chain appears in the sequencing data of a study of blood T cell repertoires in COVID-19. TCRdb keeps only in-frame clones here, not all; method: immunoSEQ multiplex PCR. This table holds about 180,000 clones, about 88% found once. Germline V gene lookup returns CDR1 LGHDT and CDR2 YNNKEL (reference sequence). V was clipped by 1 base and J by 4 bases, with 7 bases between them. The CDR3 covers 13 residues. This receptor was obtained from a woman aged 25 to 39 with active or convalescent COVID-19. J is TRBJ1-1 and V is TRBV3-1 (or the pseudogene TRBV3-2), with D tentatively TRBD1 (6 bases). The sample was peripheral blood. CDR3 nucleotide sequence: TGTGCCAGCAGCCAAGGACAGGCCACTGAAGCTTTCTTT. Its translation: CASSQGQATEAFF.